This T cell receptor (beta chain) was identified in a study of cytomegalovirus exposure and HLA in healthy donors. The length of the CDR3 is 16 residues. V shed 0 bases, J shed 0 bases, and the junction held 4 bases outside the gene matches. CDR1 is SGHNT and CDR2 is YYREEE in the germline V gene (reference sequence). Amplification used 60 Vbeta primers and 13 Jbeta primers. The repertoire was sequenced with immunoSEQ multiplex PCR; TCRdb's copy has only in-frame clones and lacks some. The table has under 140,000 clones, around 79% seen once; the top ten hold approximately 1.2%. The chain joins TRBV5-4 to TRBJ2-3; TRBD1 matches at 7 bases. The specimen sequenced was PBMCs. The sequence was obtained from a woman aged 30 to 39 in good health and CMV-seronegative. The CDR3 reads CASSLDRGRSTDTQYF. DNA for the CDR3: TGTGCCAGCAGCTTGGACAGGGGACGAAGCACAGATACGCAGTATTTT.